These T cell receptor beta chains were read from a single sample in a study of blood T cell repertoires in COVID-19. TCRdb's copy holds only in-frame clones and misses some; the assay was immunoSEQ multiplex PCR. The repertoire consists of some 40,000 clones, with about 82% occurring once and the leading ten covering 9% to 10%. Sequencing was performed on peripheral blood. The origin of the receptors is a man aged 55 to 70 in a cohort sampled during active COVID-19. Both conserved end residues are part of each CDR3. The order of the fields is CDR3 DNA, CDR3 protein, D gene, clone size, J gene, V gene. D genes are given only for firm matches. Size is stated for part of the rows, as once, few or many counts, or as a class when the clone is expanded.

cdr3_nt: TGCAGCGTTGTACTAGCGGCTGAGACCCAGTACTTC
cdr3_aa: CSVVLAAETQYF
d_call: TRBD2
clone_size: NA
j_call: TRBJ2-5
v_call: TRBV29-1

cdr3_nt: TGTGCCAGCAGCTTGGTGGGACAGAACTACAATGAGCAGTTCTTC
cdr3_aa: CASSLVGQNYNEQFF
d_call: TRBD1
clone_size: NA
j_call: TRBJ2-1
v_call: TRBV5-5

cdr3_nt: TGCGCCAGCAGCTTGGCTAGCGGGGGGTTCTCCTACGAGCAGTACTTC
cdr3_aa: CASSLASGGFSYEQYF
d_call: TRBD2
clone_size: NA
j_call: TRBJ2-7
v_call: TRBV5-1

cdr3_nt: TGTGCCAGCATTAGACAAAGCGGGGGGGCCGGGACCCAGTACTTC
cdr3_aa: CASIRQSGGAGTQYF
d_call: TRBD2
clone_size: NA
j_call: TRBJ2-5
v_call: TRBV2

cdr3_nt: TGTGCCAGCAAAACAGGGTCTAACTATGGCTACACCTTC
cdr3_aa: CASKTGSNYGYTF
d_call: NA
clone_size: NA
j_call: TRBJ1-2
v_call: TRBV6-5

cdr3_nt: TGTGCCAGCAGTTTCGGACAGGTCAATGAGCAGTTCTTC
cdr3_aa: CASSFGQVNEQFF
d_call: TRBD1
clone_size: NA
j_call: TRBJ2-1
v_call: TRBV28

cdr3_nt: TGTGCCAGCAGCTTGACCGGGGGTGATGAGCAGTTCTTC
cdr3_aa: CASSLTGGDEQFF
d_call: NA
clone_size: NA
j_call: TRBJ2-1
v_call: TRBV5-4

cdr3_nt: TGTGCCAGCAGCCGGGACGTCGGGGGACCCTACAATGAGCAGTTCTTC
cdr3_aa: CASSRDVGGPYNEQFF
d_call: NA
clone_size: once
j_call: TRBJ2-1
v_call: TRBV11-2

cdr3_nt: TGTGCCAGCAGCTTTTATCTTCAGGGGGTAAAACCCCAGCATTTT
cdr3_aa: CASSFYLQGVKPQHF
d_call: TRBD1
clone_size: NA
j_call: TRBJ1-5
v_call: TRBV5-6

cdr3_nt: TGTGCCAGCAGTGCAGGGTTGGATAGGGGTGGAAATCAGCCCCAGCATTTT
cdr3_aa: CASSAGLDRGGNQPQHF
d_call: NA
clone_size: NA
j_call: TRBJ1-5
v_call: TRBV6-1

cdr3_nt: TGCGCCAGCAGCTCTGACACCTTGGGGGCCAACGTCCTGACTTTC
cdr3_aa: CASSSDTLGANVLTF
d_call: NA
clone_size: few
j_call: TRBJ2-6
v_call: TRBV5-1